Listed below are T cell receptor beta chains from one sample, sequenced in a study of cytotoxic CD8 clonotypes in ibrutinib-treated CLL. This table comes from immunoSEQ multiplex PCR, and its TCRdb copy is limited to in-frame clones, with some not included. The table includes hundreds of thousands of clones, roughly 70% detected once. Specimen: PBMCs, collected after 24 months of ibrutinib treatment. These receptors were taken from a human donor with chronic lymphocytic leukemia. Each CDR3 is given with its conserved first and last residue. A D gene is named only where the DNA matches it firmly. Only part of the rows carry a size: once, few, many, or a class if the clone is expanded.

V,J,D,size,CDR3,DNA
TRBV7-9,TRBJ1-2,TRBD1,-,CASNPGTGVRGYTF,TGTGCCAGCAATCCGGGGACAGGGGTTCGTGGCTACACCTTC
TRBV25-1,TRBJ1-1,TRBD1,few,CAQTPGTGDRGTEAFF,TGTGCCCAGACGCCGGGGACCGGGGACAGGGGGACTGAAGCTTTCTTT
TRBV6-1,TRBJ2-7,TRBD2,once,CASSEFSGTTYEQYF,TGTGCCAGCAGTGAGTTCTCCGGGACTACCTACGAGCAGTACTTC
TRBV18,TRBJ2-7,-,-,CASSLTRAGLRLGEQYF,TGTGCCAGCTCACTAACCAGGGCGGGCCTCCGGCTGGGCGAGCAGTACTTC
TRBV11-3,TRBJ2-7,TRBD1,-,CASNKGQGNGEQYF,TGTGCCAGCAACAAGGGACAGGGGAACGGCGAGCAGTACTTC
TRBV6-1,TRBJ2-7,-,-,CASNEGGQVYEQYF,TGTGCCAGCAATGAAGGGGGGCAAGTTTACGAGCAGTACTTC
TRBV11-2,TRBJ2-2,TRBD2,-,CASSLGTSGSITGELFF,TGTGCCAGCAGCTTAGGGACTAGCGGGAGTATTACCGGGGAGCTGTTTTTT
TRBV28,TRBJ1-3,-,few,CASSLSRNTIYF,TGTGCCAGCAGTCTCTCTAGAAACACCATATATTTT
TRBV20-1,TRBJ2-5,-,-,CSARVIETQYF,TGCAGTGCTAGGGTCATCGAGACCCAGTACTTC
TRBV5-1,TRBJ2-7,-,-,CASRLGSETYYEQYF,TGCGCCAGCAGATTGGGGTCGGAAACCTACTACGAGCAGTACTTC
TRBV6-1,TRBJ1-2,TRBD1,-,CASSEVTGANYGYTF,TGTGCCAGCAGTGAGGTGACAGGGGCGAACTATGGCTACACCTTC
TRBV6-5,TRBJ2-3,-,-,CASHQPPDTQYF,TGTGCCAGCCATCAGCCCCCAGATACGCAGTATTTT
TRBV5-1,TRBJ2-5,-,-,CASGGKETQYF,TGCGCCAGCGGGGGAAAAGAGACCCAGTACTTC
TRBV7-8,TRBJ1-1,-,-,CASSFTANTEAFF,TGTGCCAGCAGCTTCACAGCGAACACTGAAGCTTTCTTT
TRBV7-9,TRBJ1-4,TRBD1,-,CASSLRGTGFNEKLFF,TGTGCCAGCAGCTTACGGGGGACAGGGTTTAATGAAAAACTGTTTTTT
TRBV4-3,TRBJ2-5,-,-,CASSQDLLARETQYF,TGCGCCAGCAGCCAAGATCTTCTAGCCAGAGAGACCCAGTACTTC
TRBV2,TRBJ1-5,-,-,CASITAPGQPQHF,TGTGCCAGCATTACGGCCCCGGGACAGCCCCAGCATTTT
TRBV2,TRBJ1-2,-,-,CASSGLWGSDGYTF,TGTGCCAGCAGTGGGTTGTGGGGTAGTGATGGCTACACCTTC
TRBV5-1,TRBJ1-2,TRBD1,-,CASSKGQEDNYGYTF,TGCGCCAGCAGTAAAGGACAGGAAGATAACTATGGCTACACCTTC
TRBV27,TRBJ2-4,-,-,CASFTANIQYF,TGTGCCAGTTTTACCGCGAACATTCAGTACTTC
TRBV6-5,TRBJ2-3,-,-,CASTSRRPNTDTQYF,TGTGCCAGCACCTCCCGGAGACCCAACACAGATACGCAGTATTTT
TRBV19,TRBJ1-1,-,-,CASSPISAPSGFF,TGTGCCAGTAGTCCGATATCGGCACCATCTGGTTTCTTT
TRBV7-2,TRBJ2-7,TRBD2,-,CASSLLSGRHEQYF,TGTGCCAGCAGCTTACTCAGCGGGAGGCACGAGCAGTACTTC
TRBV9,TRBJ2-2,TRBD1,few,CASSEPSDRAGGELFF,TGTGCCAGCAGCGAGCCCTCTGACAGGGCGGGCGGGGAGCTGTTTTTT
TRBV30,TRBJ2-2,-,-,CAWRDDAGVTNTGELFF,TGTGCCTGGAGGGACGACGCAGGGGTGACGAACACCGGGGAGCTGTTTTTT
TRBV7-8,TRBJ1-5,-,few,CASSLVSQPQHF,TGTGCCAGCAGCTTAGTTTCTCAGCCCCAGCATTTT
TRBV14,TRBJ1-4,-,-,CASSQGRLGEKLFF,TGTGCCAGCAGCCAAGGCAGGCTCGGGGAAAAACTGTTTTTT
TRBV6-5,TRBJ2-1,-,-,CASNQEGSYNEQFF,TGTGCCAGTAACCAAGAGGGATCCTACAATGAGCAGTTCTTC
TRBV20-1,TRBJ1-2,-,-,CSARGFGDYTF,TGCAGTGCTAGAGGATTCGGTGACTACACCTTC
TRBV30,TRBJ2-5,-,-,CACQNKGPETQYF,TGTGCCTGCCAAAATAAGGGGCCGGAGACCCAGTACTTC
TRBV9,TRBJ1-1,-,-,CASSVKGPVEGTEAFF,TGTGCCAGCAGCGTGAAGGGCCCGGTGGAAGGCACTGAAGCTTTCTTT
TRBV28,TRBJ1-4,-,-,CASSLGTARNEKLFF,TGTGCCAGCAGTTTAGGCACCGCTAGGAATGAAAAACTGTTTTTT
TRBV14,TRBJ2-1,TRBD2,-,CASSGGGGEQFF,TGTGCCAGCAGCGGCGGCGGGGGGGAGCAGTTCTTC
TRBV15,TRBJ1-5,-,-,CATSSGGPGNQPQHF,TGTGCCACCAGCAGTGGGGGGCCCGGCAATCAGCCCCAGCATTTT
TRBV28,TRBJ2-1,-,-,CASSLRWNEQFF,TGTGCCAGCAGTTTACGCTGGAATGAGCAGTTCTTC
TRBV13,TRBJ2-5,-,few,CASSSPLSTGRQETQYF,TGTGCCAGCAGCTCCCCACTCTCGACGGGGCGACAAGAGACCCAGTACTTC
TRBV5-1,TRBJ2-7,TRBD2,-,CASSLKRETSYEQYF,TGCGCCAGCAGCTTGAAGCGGGAGACTTCCTACGAGCAGTACTTC
TRBV19,TRBJ2-2,-,-,CASSMFGIGTGELFF,TGTGCCAGTAGTATGTTTGGGATAGGCACCGGGGAGCTGTTTTTT
TRBV4-3,TRBJ2-2,-,-,CASSQGLDRLDGELFF,TGCGCCAGCAGCCAAGGCCTAGACAGACTGGACGGGGAGCTGTTTTTT
TRBV7-8,TRBJ2-1,TRBD2,-,CASSSAVKRESSNEQFF,TGTGCCAGCAGCTCCGCAGTCAAGCGGGAGTCTAGTAATGAGCAGTTCTTC
TRBV18,TRBJ2-1,-,-,CASSPGVGQFEQFF,TGTGCCAGCTCACCAGGGGTGGGTCAATTTGAGCAGTTCTTC
TRBV7-8,TRBJ2-3,-,-,CASSLVWRGGTDTQYF,TGTGCCAGCAGCTTAGTATGGCGGGGTGGGACAGATACGCAGTATTTT
TRBV15,TRBJ2-7,-,-,CATQRDLTYEQYF,TGTGCCACCCAACGGGACTTAACCTACGAGCAGTACTTC
TRBV4-1,TRBJ1-2,-,-,CASSRAWDTSNYGYTF,TGCGCCAGCAGCCGGGCCTGGGACACGTCAAACTATGGCTACACCTTC
TRBV9,TRBJ2-2,TRBD2,-,CASSVGLAETGELFF,TGTGCCAGCAGCGTGGGACTAGCCGAAACCGGGGAGCTGTTTTTT
TRBV7-9,TRBJ2-7,-,-,CASSSSRTRSTSYEQYF,TGTGCCAGCAGCTCTTCACGGACCCGATCCACCTCCTACGAGCAGTACTTC
TRBV29-1,TRBJ2-7,TRBD2,-,CSVRNPGLAGDEQYF,TGCAGCGTTAGAAACCCAGGACTAGCGGGAGACGAGCAGTACTTC
TRBV21-1,TRBJ2-5,-,-,CASSKRDGGGGETQYF,TGTGCCAGCAGCAAGCGCGATGGGGGCGGGGGAGAGACCCAGTACTTC
TRBV11-2,TRBJ2-1,-,-,CASRQVSSYNEQFF,TGTGCCAGCAGACAGGTCAGCTCCTACAATGAGCAGTTCTTC
TRBV7-9,TRBJ2-7,-,-,CASSLAQGNHEQYF,TGTGCCAGCAGCTTAGCTCAGGGAAACCACGAGCAGTACTTC
TRBV29-1,TRBJ1-3,-,-,CSVDSSLSGNTIYF,TGCAGCGTTGACAGCTCCCTCTCTGGAAACACCATATATTTT